Presented here are 28 T cell receptor beta chains from one specimen sequenced in a study of T cells after posttransplantation cyclophosphamide. Sequencing was performed with immunoSEQ multiplex PCR; in TCRdb, only in-frame clones are kept and a portion is missing. The table records over 35,000 clones without singletons, the ten largest covering about 2%. Sequenced material: PBMCs. Receptor source: a middle-aged man in good health, CMV-negative, and a related stem cell transplant donor.

The chain has TRBV12-5 and TRBJ2-3; possibly TRBD2 for D (5 bases). The CDR3 consists of 18 residues. Between the trimmed V and J ends, which lost 1 base and 0 bases, there was a span of 17 bases. CDR1 LGHNT and CDR2 FRNRAP come from the germline V gene. CDR3 DNA: TGTGCTAGTGGTTTGGGAAAATTCAGCGGCATTAGCACAGATACGCAGTATTTT. Residues: CASGLGKFSGISTDTQYF.

This clone was seen many times. The V gene is TRBV4-2, the J gene TRBJ2-1; 7 nucleotides line up with TRBD2. The germline V gene has CDR1 LGHNA and CDR2 YNFKEQ. The CDR3 totals 17 residues. The J segment lost 5 bases and the V segment lost 4 bases, leaving 14 bases of the junction unmatched. The CDR3 DNA reads TGTGCCAGCAGCCCCTCGGGAGGCAGCGGGAACAACAATGAGCAGTTCTTC. Its protein is CASSPSGGSGNNNEQFF.

This clone was counted between two and nine times. The J gene is TRBJ1-6, the V gene TRBV14; D is possibly TRBD1 (6 bases). CDR3 length: 15 amino acids. V was shortened by 1 base and J by 6 bases, with 10 bases between the two germline ends. Germline lookup yields CDR1 SGHDN and CDR2 FVKESK. CDR3 region: CASSQVGGSNSPLHF. The CDR3 DNA reads as TGTGCCAGCAGCCAAGTAGGGGGTAGTAATTCACCCCTCCACTTT.

The sample holds many counts of this clone. The V call is TRBV5-4, the J call TRBJ2-1; TRBD1 aligns across 10 bases. V was clipped by 3 bases and J by 7 bases; unmatched bases: 7. Germline CDR1 is SGHNT and CDR2 is YYREEE (reference sequence). CDR3 length: 15 residues. This CDR3 is CASSSRTGGINEQFF. The CDR3 DNA reads TGTGCCAGCAGCTCCCGGACAGGGGGTATTAATGAGCAGTTCTTC.

In this sample, this clone turned up many times. The chain is built from TRBV19 and TRBJ2-2, with D tentatively TRBD2 (5 bases). The CDR3 runs 15 residues. The germline V gene encodes CDR1 LNHDA and CDR2 SQIVND (reference sequence). Trimming took 5 bases from V and 0 from J, leaving 10 bases between them. CDR3 nucleotides: TGTGCCAGTAGTTTTCTAGCCGCGAACACCGGGGAGCTGTTTTTT. It specifies CASSFLAANTGELFF.

This clone was picked up many times. The rearrangement uses TRBV18 and TRBJ2-7; the match to TRBD1 covers 8 bases. Germline CDR1 and CDR2: KGHSH and LQKENI. This CDR3 region has 16 residues. With 2 bases clipped from V and 6 bases from J, the junction kept 12 bases outside the gene matches. CDR3 nucleotides: TGTGCCAGCTCACCAAGCGAAGGGACAGGAGGGATCGAGCAGTACGTC. This encodes CASSPSEGTGGIEQYV.

The J gene is TRBJ2-3, the V gene TRBV30; no firm D call. CDR3 length equals 14 residues. V was shortened by 2 bases and J by 1 base, with 10 bases between the two germline ends. Germline V gene data show CDR1 as GTSNPN and CDR2 as SVGIG (reference sequence). CDR3 bases: TGTGCCTGGAGTCTCTTTCGGGGCACAGATACGCAGTATTTT. Residues: CAWSLFRGTDTQYF.

This clone was counted ten times or more. The gene calls are TRBV5-6 and TRBJ2-7; D is undetermined. V was trimmed by 4 bases and J by 2 bases, leaving 10 bases between them. The CDR3 has 13 residues. Germline V gives CDR1 SGHDT, CDR2 YYEEEE. This CDR3 is CASSNSLPYEQYF. The CDR3 DNA is TGTGCCAGCAGCAACTCCCTGCCCTACGAGCAGTACTTC.

This clone has at least ten counts. The chain is built from TRBV6-1 and TRBJ1-1; D is uncertain. CDR3 length equals 14 residues. Germline values: CDR1 MNHNS, CDR2 SASEGT. V shed 7 bases and J shed 3 bases, with 15 bases lying between them. CDR3 protein: CASNVGSGDTEAFF. In DNA form, the CDR3 reads TGTGCCAGCAATGTAGGCAGCGGGGACACTGAAGCTTTCTTT.

Only a few counts were recorded for this clone. V usage is TRBV4-1 and J usage is TRBJ2-5; D is uncertain. With 0 bases removed from V and 8 bases from J, the gap between germline ends came to 10 bases. Germline V gene sequence: CDR1 MGHRA, CDR2 YSYEKL. This CDR3 is 13 amino acids long. CDR3 nucleotide sequence: TGCGCCAGCAGCCAAGATCCAGGAATTACCCAGTACTTC. Protein product: CASSQDPGITQYF.

This chain connects TRBV18 to TRBJ1-2; 10 bases agree with TRBD1. Germline CDR1 reads KGHSH; CDR2 reads LQKENI. The J segment lost 4 bases and the V segment lost 6 bases, leaving 11 bases of the junction unmatched. The CDR3 totals 16 residues. Written as DNA, the CDR3 is TGTGCCAGCTCTCTGGACAGGGGGGACTTGAGCTATGGCTACACCTTC. The encoded protein is CASSLDRGDLSYGYTF.

This clone was seen more than once but under ten times. This rearrangement joins TRBV6-1 to TRBJ1-2, with 9 bases that match TRBD1. With V trimmed by 6 bases and J by 5 bases, 7 bases remained unmatched. The V gene's germline CDR1 is MNHNS and CDR2 SASEGT. The CDR3 length is 14 residues. This chain's CDR3 is CASSAAGQGYGYTF. The CDR3 bases are TGTGCCAGCAGCGCGGCGGGACAGGGATATGGCTACACCTTC.

This clone has a count of ten or more. Written as DNA, the CDR3 is TGCGCCAGCAGCCAAGATCACGAGGACAGCAATGAGCAGTTCTTC. Protein product: CASSQDHEDSNEQFF. V gene TRBV4-3 combines with J gene TRBJ2-1, with D possibly matching TRBD1 (6 bases). The CDR3 runs 15 residues. In germline, CDR1 is LGHNA, CDR2 YSLEER. V was shortened by 0 bases and J by 6 bases, with 12 bases between the two germline ends.

The chain links TRBV7-9 to TRBJ2-3; TRBD2 matches 8 bases. Trimming took 4 bases from V and 5 from J; bases not matched to a gene: 8. The germline V gene encodes CDR1 SEHNR and CDR2 FQNEAQ (reference sequence). The CDR3 consists of 15 residues. The CDR3 coding sequence is TGTGCCAGCAGCTCCCCAGCGGGAGTGGGAGATACGCAGTATTTT. It specifies CASSSPAGVGDTQYF.

This clone was seen at least ten times. The gene calls are TRBV5-1 and TRBJ2-1; D is perhaps TRBD1 (5 bases). Looked up from germline, CDR1 is SGHRS and CDR2 is YFSETQ. The V end lost 0 bases, the J end lost 4 bases, and 11 bases lay between the germline ends. This CDR3 region has 15 residues. CDR3 loop: CASSLDPGLYNEQFF. CDR3 nucleotide sequence: TGCGCCAGCAGCTTGGACCCAGGGTTATACAATGAGCAGTTCTTC.

This rearrangement joins TRBV29-1 to TRBJ2-5; D is ambiguous. The ends were cut back, 5 bases at V and 0 bases at J, with 10 bases in the middle. This CDR3 comprises 13 residues. The germline CDR1 and CDR2 sequences are SQVTM and ANQGSEA. The CDR3 DNA reads TGCAGCGTTTTGGCCGGGTACCAAGAGACCCAGTACTTC. It specifies CSVLAGYQETQYF.

This clone was observed at least ten times. The genes are TRBV29-1 and TRBJ2-2, with TRBD2 matching over 10 bases. The CDR3 loop spans 12 amino acids. V shed 6 bases, J shed 6 bases, and the junction held 1 base outside the gene matches. Germline V gives CDR1 SQVTM, CDR2 ANQGSEA. CDR3 loop: CSVGLAAGELFF. CDR3 DNA sequence: TGCAGCGTCGGACTAGCGGCCGGGGAGCTGTTTTTT.

This clone was picked up a small number of times. The chain has TRBV30 and TRBJ2-3; D might be TRBD2 (5 bases). The ends were cut back, 3 bases at V and 4 bases at J, with 5 bases in the middle. CDR3 length: 11 residues. Germline V gene sequence: CDR1 GTSNPN, CDR2 SVGIG (reference sequence). CDR3: CAWREADTQYF. CDR3 sequence (DNA): TGTGCCTGGAGGGAGGCAGATACGCAGTATTTT.

This clone was counted ten times or more. V is TRBV5-1 and J is TRBJ2-1; D remains ambiguous. Trimming took 5 bases from V and 3 from J, leaving 9 bases between them. The germline CDR1 and CDR2 sequences are SGHRS and YFSETQ. This CDR3 is built from 13 residues. In DNA, the CDR3 is TGCGCCAGCAGGGCGGATGGCTACAATGAGCAGTTCTTC. As protein: CASRADGYNEQFF.

This clone occurred many times. The gene calls are TRBV11-1 and TRBJ2-7, with D perhaps TRBD1 (6 bases). V lost 2 bases to trimming and J lost 2 bases, with 19 bases between them. The CDR3 loop spans 17 amino acids. Germline-derived CDR1 and CDR2 are SGHAT and FQDESV (reference sequence). CDR3 amino acids: CASSLLGQKVLPYEQYF. CDR3 bases: TGTGCCAGCAGCTTATTAGGACAGAAAGTTCTCCCCTACGAGCAGTACTTC.

Regarding this clone: At one end, the junction sequence differs from germline, possibly due to a read error. This chain joins TRBV6-5 and TRBJ2-4; a weak D match, TRBD1 (6 bases). This CDR3 spans 11 amino acids. Germline V gives CDR1 MNHEY, CDR2 SVGAGI. The CDR3 region is CASSPDRSHHF. CDR3 bases: TGTGCCAGCAGCCCCGACAGGTCCCACCACTTC.

This clone showed up just a few times. V is TRBV18 and J is TRBJ1-3; unclear D gene. This CDR3 is 13 amino acids long. Germline-derived CDR1 and CDR2 are KGHSH and LQKENI. V lost 8 bases to trimming and J lost 0 bases, with 8 bases between them. The CDR3 reads CASRPGSGNTIYF. The DNA for the CDR3 is TGTGCCAGCCGCCCCGGCTCTGGAAACACCATATATTTT.

Ten or more counts support this clone. The chain combines TRBV19 with TRBJ1-4; D remains ambiguous. The ends were cut back, 7 bases at V and 8 bases at J, with 14 bases in the middle. The length of the CDR3 is 13 residues. The germline gives CDR1 LNHDA, CDR2 SQIVND (reference sequence). CDR3 coding DNA: TGTGCCAGTACCTCCAACAACGTAGAAAAACTGTTTTTT. It is translated as CASTSNNVEKLFF.

This clone was detected ten times or more. This chain joins TRBV5-4 and TRBJ2-1; no clear D gene. Per germline, CDR1 SGHNT and CDR2 YYREEE (reference sequence). The V end lost 4 bases, the J end lost 0 bases, and 17 bases lay between the germline ends. The CDR3 totals 17 residues. The CDR3 coding sequence is TGTGCCAGCAGCCCTCGAGGAGAAATGAGCTCCTACAATGAGCAGTTCTTC. This gives the protein CASSPRGEMSSYNEQFF.

This clone was recorded many times. The chain recombines TRBV4-1 with TRBJ1-5; D possibly corresponds to TRBD1 (5 bases). Trimming took 1 base from V and 6 from J, leaving 13 bases between them. This CDR3 spans 15 amino acids. Germline CDR1 reads MGHRA; CDR2 reads YSYEKL. DNA of the CDR3: TGCGCCAGCAGCCAAGGGGGGGAGGGAGGTCAGCCCCAGCATTTT. It is translated as CASSQGGEGGQPQHF.

This clone has only a few counts. The chain carries TRBV21-1 and TRBJ2-6; TRBD2 is the table's D call, not checked against the DNA. TRBV21-1 is a pseudogene locus. The CDR3 is 19 residues long. DNA of the CDR3: TGTGCCAGCAGCAAAGTACTAAGGCAGAAGCCCTCTGGGGCCAACGTCCTGACTTTC. Its protein product is CASSKVLRQKPSGANVLTF.

This clone was detected ten times or more. The chain has TRBV6-5 and TRBJ2-6; D gene unclear. Germline CDR1 MNHEY, CDR2 SVGAGI. The CDR3 consists of 13 residues. V was clipped by 11 bases and J by 3 bases, with 11 bases between them. Here the CDR3 reads CAVRLRGANVLTF. In DNA, the CDR3 is TGTGCCGTTCGTCTTCGTGGGGCCAACGTCCTGACTTTC.

V is TRBV29-1 and J is TRBJ2-1; perhaps TRBD1 as D (5 bases). The V and J ends lost 5 bases and 10 bases respectively, with 18 bases between them. The germline V gene has CDR1 SQVTM and CDR2 ANQGSEA. The CDR3 loop spans 13 amino acids. Here the CDR3 DNA reads TGCAGCGTTTTAGGGGCGTCCACCAGGGAGCAGTTCTTC. It codes for CSVLGASTREQFF.